The 8 T cell receptor beta chains below were found in one sample sequenced in a study of blood T cell repertoires in COVID-19. Profiling relied on immunoSEQ multiplex PCR, and the TCRdb table lists in-frame clones only, not all of them. The sample shows hundreds of thousands of clones, 85% to 90% of them seen only once. The sequenced sample consisted of peripheral blood. The receptors derive from a woman in her 70s with COVID-19, enrolled during active disease.

The rearrangement uses TRBV6-5 and TRBJ1-1; TRBD1 might be the D (6 bases). Between the trimmed V and J ends, which lost 4 bases and 6 bases, there was a span of 15 bases. The CDR3 is 14 residues long. Germline V lookup: CDR1 MNHEY, CDR2 SVGAGI. CDR3 DNA sequence: TGTGCCAGCAGTTTCCCCGGGGGGCCCCCTGAAGCTTTCTTT. It specifies CASSFPGGPPEAFF.

This chain connects TRBV2 to TRBJ1-2; 11 bases match TRBD1. The V gene end was trimmed by 6 bases and the J gene end by 5 bases; junction bases not matched to a gene: 8. Germline CDR1 is SNHLY and CDR2 is FYNNEI. The CDR3 extends over 15 amino acids. CDR3 in amino acids: CASSAEGQGEYGYTF. CDR3 in DNA: TGTGCCAGCAGCGCCGAGGGACAGGGGGAATATGGCTACACCTTC.

J is TRBJ1-6 and V is TRBV9; TRBD1 matches 9 bases. V was clipped by 4 bases and J by 0 bases; unmatched bases: 5. The CDR3 loop spans 17 amino acids. Germline CDR1 is SGDLS and CDR2 is YYNGEE. In DNA form, the CDR3 reads TGTGCCAGCAGCTCCCAGGACAGGGGCTCCTATAATTCACCCCTCCACTTT. Translation: CASSSQDRGSYNSPLHF.

The V call is TRBV7-9, the J call TRBJ1-4; D gene ambiguous. Germline lookup yields CDR1 SEHNR and CDR2 FQNEAQ (reference sequence). This CDR3 contains 16 residues. The germline V and J ends were trimmed by 1 base and 0 bases, with 9 bases remaining between them. The CDR3 nucleotides read TGTGCCAGCAGCTTAGGCCCCGGGACAACTAATGAAAAACTGTTTTTT. The encoded protein is CASSLGPGTTNEKLFF.

The chain employs TRBV5-6 and TRBJ2-1, with TRBD1 identical over 9 bases. V lost 1 base to trimming and J lost 8 bases; unmatched junction nucleotides: 10. CDR1 is SGHDT, CDR2 YYEEEE, per germline. CDR3 length: 16 amino acids. The CDR3 here is CASSLFQDRGDDEQFF. The CDR3, as DNA: TGTGCCAGCAGCTTGTTTCAGGACAGGGGCGACGATGAGCAGTTCTTC.

The chain combines TRBV19 with TRBJ1-4; 7 bases align to TRBD1. The CDR3 is made up of 14 amino acids. CDR1 is LNHDA and CDR2 is SQIVND in the germline V gene (reference sequence). The trim removed 3 bases at V and 8 bases at J, leaving 6 bases unmatched. CDR3 protein: CASSIVTGTEKLFF. The CDR3 nucleotides read TGTGCCAGTAGTATCGTGACAGGGACCGAAAAACTGTTTTTT.

The V and J genes are TRBV5-1 and TRBJ1-1; the D gene is possibly TRBD1 (5 bases). CDR3 length equals 14 residues. Trimming removed 4 bases from V and 5 bases from J, with 15 bases in between. Germline CDR1 and CDR2: SGHRS and YFSETQ. The CDR3 loop reads CASSGGATATEAFF. CDR3 coding DNA: TGCGCCAGCAGCGGCGGGGCAACGGCTACTGAAGCTTTCTTT.

The chain combines TRBV7-5 with TRBJ2-1; TRBD2, the table's D call, was not compared with the DNA. TRBV7-5 is flagged as a pseudogene. The length of the CDR3 is 16 residues. In nucleotides, the CDR3 is TGTGCCAGAAGCCCTAGCGGGGGCCGCTCCTACAATGAGCAGTTCTTC. Protein: CARSPSGGRSYNEQFF.